This T cell receptor beta chain originates from a study of T cells after yellow fever vaccination. General study results and limits: Weaker in magnitude, the secondary response showed a faster peak on day 5 versus 15. A small share of clonotypes appeared in both CD4 and CD8 compartments.

CDR1 is SGHAT, CDR2 FQNNGV, per germline. This CDR3 is 15 amino acids long. Trimming shortened V by 0 bases and J by 4 bases, and 12 bases separated the two germline ends. This clonotype showed up just a few times. As yet, its antigen is unknown. For TCR, cDNA came from 5'RACE template switching, which added a universal primer site and UMIs. MiXCR, run by TCRdb on the 5' RACE reads, gives a single entry per CDR3 protein. The sample lists some 320,000 distinct CDR3 sequences, about 4% occurring once. The J gene is TRBJ1-1, the V gene TRBV11-2; D possibly corresponds to TRBD1 (6 bases). This specimen was PBMCs, taken 5 days after the yellow fever booster vaccination. This clonotype originated in a man between 18 and 29 years old who received the YFV17D yellow fever vaccine. The CDR3 protein is CASSLESGEGTEAFF. The CDR3 nucleotides read TGTGCCAGCAGCTTAGAGTCAGGGGAAGGCACTGAAGCTTTCTTT.